The 9 T cell receptor beta chains presented below share a single source sample, sequenced in a study of blood T cell repertoires in COVID-19. Repertoires were generated with immunoSEQ multiplex PCR, while TCRdb's copy carries only in-frame clones and drops some. The sample consists of around 250,000 clones, roughly nine tenths of them appearing once. Material for sequencing was PBMCs or T cells enriched from blood (not recorded which). The receptors were gathered from a human donor in a cohort exposed to, infected with or recovered from COVID-19 (not recorded which). The donor label of this sample is uncertain.

The CDR3, as DNA: TGTGCCAGCCGCTATAGCTCTTCCACAGATACGCAGTATTTT. It encodes CASRYSSSTDTQYF. The chain joins TRBV6-6 to TRBJ2-3; D gene unclear. Germline CDR1 and CDR2: MNHNY and SVGAGI (reference sequence). V was cut by 8 bases and J by 2 bases, with 14 bases left in between. The CDR3 runs 14 residues.

J is TRBJ1-4 and V is TRBV5-1, with D possibly matching TRBD1 (6 bases). This CDR3 contains 15 residues. V was trimmed by 3 bases and J by 7 bases, leaving 16 bases between them. In germline, CDR1 is SGHRS, CDR2 YFSETQ. The CDR3 DNA follows: TGCGCCAGCAGCTCCGATGGACAGCTCGGTGAAAAACTGTTTTTT. Translating gives CASSSDGQLGEKLFF.

The chain is built from TRBV3-1 (or the pseudogene TRBV3-2) and TRBJ2-2; maybe TRBD2 (6 bases). CDR1 and CDR2 from the germline V gene are LGHDT and YNNKEL (reference sequence). This CDR3 spans 16 amino acids. Trimming pared 6 bases from V and 4 bases from J, leaving 18 bases between. Written as DNA, the CDR3 is TGTGCCAGCAGTCTCCGGACTATTGAGATCACCGGGGAGCTGTTTTTT. It is translated as CASSLRTIEITGELFF.

V is TRBV30 and J is TRBJ2-1, with D possibly TRBD1 on 6 matching bases. Trimming shortened V by 3 bases and J by 0 bases, and 15 bases separated the two germline ends. CDR3 length: 16 residues. From germline, CDR1 is GTSNPN and CDR2 SVGIG (reference sequence). The CDR3 coding sequence is TGTGCCTGGAGGCGGCGACAGGAGAGCTCCTACAATGAGCAGTTCTTC. It specifies CAWRRRQESSYNEQFF.

This chain links TRBV7-5 with TRBJ1-1. TRBV7-5 is annotated as a pseudogene. CDR3 length: 17 residues. The CDR3 bases are TGTGCCAGAAGCTTAAAGGAGGACGGGGAGCCGAACACTGAAGCTTTCTTT. It translates to CARSLKEDGEPNTEAFF.

This clone was seen more than once but under ten times. This chain uses TRBV19 with TRBJ1-2; D is possibly TRBD1 (6 bases). CDR1 and CDR2 from the germline V gene are LNHDA and SQIVND (reference sequence). The germline V and J ends were trimmed by 7 bases and 7 bases, with 19 bases remaining between them. CDR3 size: 14 residues. The CDR3 DNA reads as TGTGCCAGTACCCCACTCACAGGGAAGGGTGGCTACACCTTC. Translating it yields CASTPLTGKGGYTF.

CDR3 sequence (DNA): TGTGCCAGCAGCACGACGCGGGACCTGAAGCTGTTTTTT. Translating gives CASSTTRDLKLFF. J is TRBJ2-2 and V is TRBV5-5; possible D gene TRBD2, 6 bases. Trimming left V 4 bases short and J 12 bases short, with 16 bases between. This CDR3 has 13 residues. The germline V gene has CDR1 SGHKS and CDR2 YYEKEE (reference sequence).

V usage is TRBV30 and J usage is TRBJ1-2; D is unresolved. Per germline, CDR1 GTSNPN and CDR2 SVGIG (reference sequence). CDR3 length equals 12 residues. V was trimmed by 5 bases and J by 4 bases, leaving 11 bases between them. CDR3 in amino acids: CAWEPRPYGYTF. DNA for the CDR3: TGTGCCTGGGAGCCCCGCCCCTATGGCTACACCTTC. Full variable domain (rest looked up from reference TRBV30 and TRBJ1-2): SQTIHQWPATLVQPVGSPLSLECTVEGTSNPNLYWYRQAAGRGLQLLFYSVGIGQISSEVPQNLSASRPQDRQFILSSKKLLLSDSGFYLCAWEPRPYGYTFGSGTRLTVV.

The chain recombines TRBV11-2 with TRBJ2-4, with D hard to call. Per germline, CDR1 SGHAT and CDR2 FQNNGV. The CDR3 is 14 amino acids. V lost 1 base and J 4 bases, leaving 8 bases between the germline ends. This CDR3 reads CASSLVSGKNIQYF. The CDR3 bases are TGTGCCAGCAGCTTAGTTTCAGGAAAAAACATTCAGTACTTC.